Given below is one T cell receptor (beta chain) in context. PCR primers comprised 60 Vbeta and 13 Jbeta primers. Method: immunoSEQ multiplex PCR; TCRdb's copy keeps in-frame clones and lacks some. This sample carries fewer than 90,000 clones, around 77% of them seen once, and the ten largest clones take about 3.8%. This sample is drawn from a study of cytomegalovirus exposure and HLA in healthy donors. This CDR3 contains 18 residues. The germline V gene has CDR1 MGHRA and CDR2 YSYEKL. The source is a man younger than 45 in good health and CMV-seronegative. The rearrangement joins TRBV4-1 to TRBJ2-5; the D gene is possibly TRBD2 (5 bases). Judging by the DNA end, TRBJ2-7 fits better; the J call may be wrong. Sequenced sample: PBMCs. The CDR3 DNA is TGCGCCAGCAGCCAAGGCCCCCAAACTAGATTCAGTCCCTACGAGCAGTACTTC. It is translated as CASSQGPQTRFSPYEQYF.